This TCR beta chain was captured in a study of radiotherapy plus CTLA-4 blockade in lung cancer. Study-level background: Objective response was observed in about 19% of patients, and disease control in 30% to 35%. Whole-study findings and limits: TCR clones originating in tumors grew in number in blood after radiotherapy plus ipilimumab. Reports identified early blood T cell clone dynamics, with interferon-beta, as the best response predictor.

A remark on this clone: The antigen is undetermined.

Participants had chemo-refractory metastatic non-small-cell lung cancer and were treated with focal radiation plus ipilimumab CTLA-4 blockade. Assay: immunoSEQ multiplex PCR; the TCRdb copy retains only in-frame clones and omits some. Counted here are tens of thousands of clones, about 72% occurring once; the ten biggest clones make up about 8%. In germline, CDR1 is KGHSH, CDR2 LQKENI. V was clipped by 1 base and J by 10 bases; unmatched bases: 11. There are 16 residues in the CDR3. The sequences come from peripheral blood, collected from a patient treated with radiotherapy plus ipilimumab. The chain is built from TRBV18 and TRBJ1-2; 11 bases align to TRBD1. This TCR was recovered from a human donor with non-small cell lung cancer whose response to radiotherapy plus ipilimumab could not be evaluated. The CDR3 DNA is TGTGCCAGCTCACCACGCCGGGCGGGGACAGGGGGAGACTACACCTTC. This gives the protein CASSPRRAGTGGDYTF.